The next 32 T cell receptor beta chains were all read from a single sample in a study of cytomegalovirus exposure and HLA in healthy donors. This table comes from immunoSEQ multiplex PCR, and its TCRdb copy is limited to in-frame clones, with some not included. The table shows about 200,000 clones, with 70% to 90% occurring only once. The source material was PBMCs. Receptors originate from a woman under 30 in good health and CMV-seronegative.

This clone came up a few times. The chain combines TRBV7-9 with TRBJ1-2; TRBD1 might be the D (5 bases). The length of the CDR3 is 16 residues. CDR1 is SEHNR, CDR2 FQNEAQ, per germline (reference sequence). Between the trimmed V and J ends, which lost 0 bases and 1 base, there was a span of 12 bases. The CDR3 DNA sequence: TGTGCCAGCAGCTTAGCGCTACAGGTTGATAACTATGGCTACACCTTC. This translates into CASSLALQVDNYGYTF. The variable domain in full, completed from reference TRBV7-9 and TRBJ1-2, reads DTGVSQNPRHKITKRGQNVTFRCDPISEHNRLYWYRQTLGQGPEFLTYFQNEAQLEKSRLLSDRFSAERPKGSFSTLEIQRTEQGDSAMYLCASSLALQVDNYGYTFGSGTRLTVV.

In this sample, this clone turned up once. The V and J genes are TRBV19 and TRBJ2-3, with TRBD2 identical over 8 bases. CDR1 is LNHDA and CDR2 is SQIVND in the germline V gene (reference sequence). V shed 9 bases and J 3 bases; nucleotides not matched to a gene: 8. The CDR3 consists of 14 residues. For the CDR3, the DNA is TGTGCCAGCGGGAGGGCCGAGAATACAGATACGCAGTATTTT. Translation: CASGRAENTDTQYF.

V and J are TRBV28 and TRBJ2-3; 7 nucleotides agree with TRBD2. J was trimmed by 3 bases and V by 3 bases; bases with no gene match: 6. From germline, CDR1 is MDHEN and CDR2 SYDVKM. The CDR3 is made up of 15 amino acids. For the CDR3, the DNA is TGTGCCAGCAGTTTTTTGGGGGGGGGAACAGATACGCAGTATTTT. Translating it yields CASSFLGGGTDTQYF. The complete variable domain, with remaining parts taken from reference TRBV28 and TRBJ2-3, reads DVKVTQSSRYLVKRTGEKVFLECVQDMDHENMFWYRQDPGLGLRLIYFSYDVKMKEKGDIPEGYSVSREKKERFSLILESASTNQTSMYLCASSFLGGGTDTQYFGPGTRLTVL.

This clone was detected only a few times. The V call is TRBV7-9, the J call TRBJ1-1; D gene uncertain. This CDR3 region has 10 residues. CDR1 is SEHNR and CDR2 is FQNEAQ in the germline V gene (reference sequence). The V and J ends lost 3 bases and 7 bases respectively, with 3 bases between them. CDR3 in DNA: TGTGCCAGCAGCTTCCTTGAAGCTTTCTTT. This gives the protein CASSFLEAFF.

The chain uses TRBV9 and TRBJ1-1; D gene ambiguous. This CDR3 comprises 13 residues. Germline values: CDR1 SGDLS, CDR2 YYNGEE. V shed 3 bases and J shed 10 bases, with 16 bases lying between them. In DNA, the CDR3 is TGTGCCAGCAGCGCCCGGGAGGTCGGAGGAGCTTTCTTT. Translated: CASSAREVGGAFF.

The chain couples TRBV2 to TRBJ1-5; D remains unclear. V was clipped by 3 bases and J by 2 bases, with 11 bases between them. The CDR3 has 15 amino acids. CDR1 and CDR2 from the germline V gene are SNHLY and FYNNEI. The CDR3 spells CASSDLSVGNQPQHF. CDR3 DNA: TGTGCCAGCAGTGATCTGAGTGTCGGCAATCAGCCCCAGCATTTT.

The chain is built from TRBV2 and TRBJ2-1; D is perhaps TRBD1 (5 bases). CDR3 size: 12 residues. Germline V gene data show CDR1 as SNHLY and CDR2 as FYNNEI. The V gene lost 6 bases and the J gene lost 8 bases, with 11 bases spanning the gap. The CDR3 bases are TGTGCCAGCAGAGGGGATCTGGATGAGCAGTTCTTC. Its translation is CASRGDLDEQFF.

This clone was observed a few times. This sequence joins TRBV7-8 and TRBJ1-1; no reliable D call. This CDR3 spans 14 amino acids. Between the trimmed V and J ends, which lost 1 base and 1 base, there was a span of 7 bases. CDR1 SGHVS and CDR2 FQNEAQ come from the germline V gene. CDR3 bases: TGTGCCAGCAGCTTAGTTCCGGGGAACACTGAAGCTTTCTTT. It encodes CASSLVPGNTEAFF.

In DNA form, the CDR3 reads TGCGCCAGCAGCGCGACTAGCAGATACACAGATACGCAGTATTTT. Translating gives CASSATSRYTDTQYF. The V and J genes are TRBV5-1 and TRBJ2-3; 7 bases are a match to TRBD2. Unmatched junction bases numbered 7, after V lost 4 bases and J lost 2 bases. The CDR3 sequence is 15 residues long. Germline V gives CDR1 SGHRS, CDR2 YFSETQ.

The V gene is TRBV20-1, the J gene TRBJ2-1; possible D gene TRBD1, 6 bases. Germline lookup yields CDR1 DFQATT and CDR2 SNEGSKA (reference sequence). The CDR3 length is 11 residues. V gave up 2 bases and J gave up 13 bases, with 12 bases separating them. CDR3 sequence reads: CSARRTAQQFF. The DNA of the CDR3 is TGCAGTGCTAGAAGGACAGCCCAACAGTTCTTC.

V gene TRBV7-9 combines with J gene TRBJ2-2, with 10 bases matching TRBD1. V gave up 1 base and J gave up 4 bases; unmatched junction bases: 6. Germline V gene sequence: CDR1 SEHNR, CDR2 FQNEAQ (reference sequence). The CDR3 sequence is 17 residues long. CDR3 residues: CASSLGTGGLATGELFF. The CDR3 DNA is TGTGCCAGCAGCTTAGGGACAGGGGGGCTGGCCACCGGGGAGCTGTTTTTT.

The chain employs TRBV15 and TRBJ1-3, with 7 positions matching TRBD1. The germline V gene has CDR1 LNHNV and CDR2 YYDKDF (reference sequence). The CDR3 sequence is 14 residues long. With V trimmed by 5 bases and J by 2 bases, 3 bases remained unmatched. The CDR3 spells CATSPTGAGNTIYF. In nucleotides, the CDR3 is TGTGCCACCAGCCCCACAGGGGCTGGAAACACCATATATTTT.

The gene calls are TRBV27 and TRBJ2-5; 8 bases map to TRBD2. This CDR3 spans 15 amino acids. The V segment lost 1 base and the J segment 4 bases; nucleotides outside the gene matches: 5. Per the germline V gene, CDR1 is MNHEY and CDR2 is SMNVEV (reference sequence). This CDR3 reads CASSLFGTRGETQYF. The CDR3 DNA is TGTGCCAGCAGTTTATTCGGGACTAGAGGAGAGACCCAGTACTTC.

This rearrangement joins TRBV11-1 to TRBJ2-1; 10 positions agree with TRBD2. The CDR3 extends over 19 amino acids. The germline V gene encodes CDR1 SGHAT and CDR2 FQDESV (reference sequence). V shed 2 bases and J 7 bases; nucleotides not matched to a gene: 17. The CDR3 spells CASSLNLLAGDLAFNEQFF. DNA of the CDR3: TGTGCCAGCAGCTTAAATTTGCTAGCGGGGGATTTGGCTTTTAATGAGCAGTTCTTC.

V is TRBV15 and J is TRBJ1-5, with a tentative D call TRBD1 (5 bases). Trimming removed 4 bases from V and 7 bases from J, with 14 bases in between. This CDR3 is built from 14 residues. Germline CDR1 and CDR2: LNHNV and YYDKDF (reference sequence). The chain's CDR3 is CATSIKAGVQPQHF. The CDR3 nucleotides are TGTGCCACCAGCATTAAGGCGGGGGTGCAGCCCCAGCATTTT.

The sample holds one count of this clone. CDR3: CASWDRGASGSSYNEQFF. CDR3 DNA: TGTGCCAGCTGGGACAGGGGGGCTAGCGGGAGCTCCTACAATGAGCAGTTCTTC. The rearrangement joins TRBV2 to TRBJ2-1; weak D call: TRBD1 (11 bases). The length of the CDR3 is 18 residues. Deletions cut 8 bases from V and 0 bases from J, with 23 bases between. Germline V gene data show CDR1 as SNHLY and CDR2 as FYNNEI. Based on the CDR3 plus reference TRBV2 and TRBJ2-1, the full variable domain is EPEVTQTPSHQVTQMGQEVILRCVPISNHLYFYWYRQILGQKVEFLVSFYNNEISEKSEIFDDQFSVERPDGSNFTLKIRSTKLEDSAMYFCASWDRGASGSSYNEQFFGPGTRLTVL.

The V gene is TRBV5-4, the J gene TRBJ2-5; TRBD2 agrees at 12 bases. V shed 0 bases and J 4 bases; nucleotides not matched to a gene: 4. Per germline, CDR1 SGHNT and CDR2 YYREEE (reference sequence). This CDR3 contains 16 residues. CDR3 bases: TGTGCCAGCAGCTTGGCTAGCGGGAGGGGGGGAGAGACCCAGTACTTC. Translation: CASSLASGRGGETQYF.

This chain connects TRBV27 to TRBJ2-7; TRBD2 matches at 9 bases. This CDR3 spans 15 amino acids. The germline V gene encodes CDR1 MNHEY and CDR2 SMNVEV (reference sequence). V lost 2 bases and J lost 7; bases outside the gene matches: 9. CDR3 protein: CASSLAGGPVGEQYF. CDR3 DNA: TGTGCCAGCAGTTTAGCGGGAGGGCCCGTAGGGGAGCAGTACTTC.

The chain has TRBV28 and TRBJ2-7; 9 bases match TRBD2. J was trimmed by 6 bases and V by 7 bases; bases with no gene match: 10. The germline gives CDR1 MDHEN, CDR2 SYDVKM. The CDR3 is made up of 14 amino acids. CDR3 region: CASTGSGRVPEQYF. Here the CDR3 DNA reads TGTGCCAGCACGGGTAGCGGGAGAGTGCCCGAGCAGTACTTC. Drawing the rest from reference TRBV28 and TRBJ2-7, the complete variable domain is DVKVTQSSRYLVKRTGEKVFLECVQDMDHENMFWYRQDPGLGLRLIYFSYDVKMKEKGDIPEGYSVSREKKERFSLILESASTNQTSMYLCASTGSGRVPEQYFGPGTRLTVT.

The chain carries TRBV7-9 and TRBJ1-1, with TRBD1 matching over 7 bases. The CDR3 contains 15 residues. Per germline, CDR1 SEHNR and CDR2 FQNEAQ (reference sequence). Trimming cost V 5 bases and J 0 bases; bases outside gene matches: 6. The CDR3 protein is CASSQPGGLNTEAFF. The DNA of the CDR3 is TGTGCCAGCAGCCAGCCAGGGGGGTTGAACACTGAAGCTTTCTTT.

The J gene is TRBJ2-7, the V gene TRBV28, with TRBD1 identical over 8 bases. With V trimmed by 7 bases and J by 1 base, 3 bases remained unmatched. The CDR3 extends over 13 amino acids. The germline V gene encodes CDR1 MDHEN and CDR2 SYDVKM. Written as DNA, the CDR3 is TGTGCCAGCATGGACAGGGAGTCCTACGAGCAGTACTTC. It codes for CASMDRESYEQYF.

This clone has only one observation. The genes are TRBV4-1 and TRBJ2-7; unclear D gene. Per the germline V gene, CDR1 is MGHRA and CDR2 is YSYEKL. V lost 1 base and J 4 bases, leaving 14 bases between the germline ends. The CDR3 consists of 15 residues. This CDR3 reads CASSQGGGFTYEQYF. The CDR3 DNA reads TGCGCCAGCAGCCAAGGAGGCGGCTTCACTTACGAGCAGTACTTC.

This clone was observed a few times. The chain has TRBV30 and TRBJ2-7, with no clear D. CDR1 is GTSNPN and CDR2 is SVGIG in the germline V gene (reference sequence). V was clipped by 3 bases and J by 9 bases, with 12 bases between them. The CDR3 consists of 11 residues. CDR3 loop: CAWSALRGQYF. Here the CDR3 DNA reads TGTGCCTGGAGCGCCCTACGAGGGCAGTACTTC.

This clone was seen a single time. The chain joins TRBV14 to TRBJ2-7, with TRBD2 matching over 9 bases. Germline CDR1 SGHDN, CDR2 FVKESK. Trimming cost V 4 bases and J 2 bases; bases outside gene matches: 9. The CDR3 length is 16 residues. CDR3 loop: CASSPALSGSAYEQYF. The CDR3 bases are TGTGCCAGCAGCCCTGCCCTTAGCGGGAGTGCCTACGAGCAGTACTTC.

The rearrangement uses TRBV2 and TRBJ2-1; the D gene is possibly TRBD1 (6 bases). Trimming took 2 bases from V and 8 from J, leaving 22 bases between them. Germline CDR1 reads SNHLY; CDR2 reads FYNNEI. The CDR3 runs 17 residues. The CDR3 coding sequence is TGTGCCAGCAGTGAACGGGTTATCAAGCGGAACAGGGATGAGCAGTTCTTC. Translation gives CASSERVIKRNRDEQFF.

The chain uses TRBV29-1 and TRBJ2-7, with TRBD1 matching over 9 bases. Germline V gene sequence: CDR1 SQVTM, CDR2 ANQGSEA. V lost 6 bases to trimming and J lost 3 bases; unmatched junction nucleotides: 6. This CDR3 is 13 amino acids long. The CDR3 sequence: CSVSQGANYEQYF. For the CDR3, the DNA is TGCAGCGTATCACAGGGGGCAAACTACGAGCAGTACTTC.

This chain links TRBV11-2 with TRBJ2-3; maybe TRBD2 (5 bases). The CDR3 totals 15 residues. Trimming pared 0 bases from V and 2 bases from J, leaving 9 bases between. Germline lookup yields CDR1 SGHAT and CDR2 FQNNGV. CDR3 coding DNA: TGTGCCAGCAGCTTAGAGGACTTCTACACAGATACGCAGTATTTT. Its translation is CASSLEDFYTDTQYF.

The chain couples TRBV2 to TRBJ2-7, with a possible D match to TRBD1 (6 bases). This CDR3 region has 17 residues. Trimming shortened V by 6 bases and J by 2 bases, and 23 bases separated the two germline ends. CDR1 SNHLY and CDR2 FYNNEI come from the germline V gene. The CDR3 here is CASSPPYTGKGTYEQYF. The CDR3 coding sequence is TGTGCCAGCAGCCCTCCGTATACAGGGAAGGGCACCTACGAGCAGTACTTC.

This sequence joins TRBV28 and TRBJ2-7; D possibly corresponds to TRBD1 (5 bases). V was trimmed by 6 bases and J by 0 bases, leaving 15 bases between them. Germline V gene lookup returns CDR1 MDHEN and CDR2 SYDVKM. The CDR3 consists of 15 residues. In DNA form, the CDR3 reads TGTGCCAGCAGCCAAGACAGCTCAATCTCCTACGAGCAGTACTTC. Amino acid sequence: CASSQDSSISYEQYF.

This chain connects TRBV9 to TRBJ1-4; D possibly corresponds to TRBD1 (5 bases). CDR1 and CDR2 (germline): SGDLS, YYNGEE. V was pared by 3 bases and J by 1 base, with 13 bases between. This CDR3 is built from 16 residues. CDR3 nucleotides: TGTGCCAGCAGCGCCGGGGGACCCGGAACTAATGAAAAACTGTTTTTT. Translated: CASSAGGPGTNEKLFF.

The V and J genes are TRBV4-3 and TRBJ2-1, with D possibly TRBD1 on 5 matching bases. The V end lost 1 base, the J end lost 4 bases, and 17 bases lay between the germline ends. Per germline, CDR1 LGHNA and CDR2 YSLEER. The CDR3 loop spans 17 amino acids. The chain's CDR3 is CASSQAPTLTGYNEQFF. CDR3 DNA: TGCGCCAGCAGCCAAGCGCCTACACTAACAGGTTACAATGAGCAGTTCTTC.

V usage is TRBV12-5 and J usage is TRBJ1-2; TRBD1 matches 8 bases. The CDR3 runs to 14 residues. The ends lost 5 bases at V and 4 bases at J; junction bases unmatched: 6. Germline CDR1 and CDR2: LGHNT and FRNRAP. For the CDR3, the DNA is TGTGCTAGTGGTCCAGGGGGCGTTAGCTATGGCTACACCTTC. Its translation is CASGPGGVSYGYTF.